This TCR beta chain was recorded in a study of CD8 T cells in Susac syndrome. Trimming removed 5 bases from V and 5 bases from J; junction bases left unmatched: 7. Germline assignment: CDR1 SQVTM and CDR2 ANQGSEA. The CDR3 extends over 13 amino acids. The study sequenced TCR beta in blood CD8+ and CD4+ T cells. Negative isolation was used for CD8+ and CD4+ T cells and FACS enrichment for TEMRA cells. Random hexamers were used to reverse transcribe an amount of about 0.5 to 1 ug RNA. One entry per CDR3 protein results from TCRdb running MiXCR on the immunoSEQ multiplex PCR reads. Counted here are 150,000 or so distinct CDR3 sequences, around 94% occurring once; the ten biggest clones make up 0.11% to 0.15%.

Material for sequencing was CD4+ T cells from PBMCs. V is TRBV29-1 and J is TRBJ1-1; 8 nucleotides agree with TRBD1. This sequence was found in a human donor in good health. The CDR3 reads CSVMDRVVTEAFF. CDR3 sequence (DNA): TGCAGCGTTATGGACAGGGTAGTTACTGAAGCTTTCTTT.